This T cell receptor beta chain was sequenced during a study of cytomegalovirus exposure and HLA in healthy donors. The CDR3 covers 14 residues. The V segment lost 0 bases and the J segment 7 bases; nucleotides outside the gene matches: 6. The germline V gene has CDR1 KGHSH and CDR2 LQKENI. It was with 60 Vbeta and 13 Jbeta primers that the PCR ran. Authors' methods: The authors later counted approximately 80 million unique TCR beta chains, about 11 million of them shared. Data came from immunoSEQ multiplex PCR; TCRdb stores just in-frame clones and leaves some out. That table gives V, J and clone size, and the DNA gave D and trimming. The sample lists about 150,000 clones, nearly 80% occurring once. In this sample, this clone turned up a few times. The antigen is unknown. General study points: V- and J-gene trimming in TCR beta was tied to a missense DCLRE1C variant by an analysis performed later. It was confirmed in vitro that a few of the CMV-associated chains were specific for CMV antigens. There were some public TCRs occurring in many donors, but most TCR sequences were rare.

The rearrangement links TRBV18 to TRBJ2-7; TRBD1 aligns across 7 bases. This TCR was sampled from a man aged 25-45 years in good health and CMV-seropositive. The material sequenced was PBMCs. CDR3 amino acids: CASSPPTGSEEQYF. DNA of the CDR3: TGTGCCAGCTCACCACCGACAGGGAGCGAGGAGCAGTACTTC.